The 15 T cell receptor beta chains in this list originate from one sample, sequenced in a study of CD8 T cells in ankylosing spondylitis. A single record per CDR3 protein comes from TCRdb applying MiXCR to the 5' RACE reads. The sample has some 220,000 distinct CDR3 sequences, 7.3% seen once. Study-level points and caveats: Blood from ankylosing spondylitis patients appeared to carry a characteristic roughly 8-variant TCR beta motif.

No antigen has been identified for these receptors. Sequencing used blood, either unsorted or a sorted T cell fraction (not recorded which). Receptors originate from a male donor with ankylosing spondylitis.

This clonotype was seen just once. This chain's CDR3 is CATSPDRVTEKLFF. The DNA of the CDR3 is TGTGCCACCAGCCCCGACAGAGTTACTGAAAAACTGTTTTTT. The V call is TRBV12-3 or TRBV12-4, the J call TRBJ1-4; D is possibly TRBD1 (5 bases). The CDR3 is made up of 14 amino acids. V gave up 10 bases and J gave up 7 bases, with 19 bases separating them.

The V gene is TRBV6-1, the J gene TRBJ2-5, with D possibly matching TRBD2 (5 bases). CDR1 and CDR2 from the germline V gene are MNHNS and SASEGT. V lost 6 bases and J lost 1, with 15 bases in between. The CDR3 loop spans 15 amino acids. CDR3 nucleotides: TGTGCCAGCAGCCAAAGCCCCGGGATCCAAGAGACCCAGTACTTC. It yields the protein CASSQSPGIQETQYF.

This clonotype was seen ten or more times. The CDR3 nucleotides are TGTGCCAGCAGCTTTAGTCACCGGGGGGTGTCCTACAATGAGCAGTTCTTC. It specifies CASSFSHRGVSYNEQFF. The chain joins TRBV7-8 to TRBJ2-1; 7 nucleotides match TRBD2. This CDR3 has 17 residues. V was pared by 3 bases and J by 1 base, with 9 bases of the junction left unmatched. Germline V CDR1 and CDR2: SGHVS, FQNEAQ.

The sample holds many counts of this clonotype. The CDR3 coding sequence is TGTGCCAGCAGTGAAAACAGAAATTCACCCCTCCACTTT. The encoded protein is CASSENRNSPLHF. The rearrangement uses TRBV25-1 and TRBJ1-6; no reliable D call. The CDR3 totals 13 residues. Germline CDR1 is MGHDK and CDR2 is SYGVNS. V was trimmed by 2 bases and J by 7 bases, leaving 6 bases between them.

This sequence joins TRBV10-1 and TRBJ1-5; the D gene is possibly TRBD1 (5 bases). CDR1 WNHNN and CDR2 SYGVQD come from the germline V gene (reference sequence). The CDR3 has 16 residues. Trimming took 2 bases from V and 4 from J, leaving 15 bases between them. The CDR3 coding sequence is TGCGCCAGCAGTGAGGCGTTGACAGTAGGAAATCAGCCCCAGCATTTT. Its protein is CASSEALTVGNQPQHF.

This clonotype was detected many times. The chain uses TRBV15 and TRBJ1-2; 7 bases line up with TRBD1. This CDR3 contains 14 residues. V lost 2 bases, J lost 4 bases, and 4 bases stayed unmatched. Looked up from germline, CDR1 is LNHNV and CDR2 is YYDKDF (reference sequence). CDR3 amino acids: CATSRTGDLYGYTF. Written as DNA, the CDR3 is TGTGCCACCAGCAGAACAGGGGACCTCTATGGCTACACCTTC.

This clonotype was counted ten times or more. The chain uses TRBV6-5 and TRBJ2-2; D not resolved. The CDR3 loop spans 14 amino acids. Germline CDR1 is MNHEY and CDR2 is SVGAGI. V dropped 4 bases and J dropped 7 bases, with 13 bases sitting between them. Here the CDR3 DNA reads TGTGCCAGCAGTTCCAATCCCGAGCTCGGGGAGCTGTTTTTT. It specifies CASSSNPELGELFF.

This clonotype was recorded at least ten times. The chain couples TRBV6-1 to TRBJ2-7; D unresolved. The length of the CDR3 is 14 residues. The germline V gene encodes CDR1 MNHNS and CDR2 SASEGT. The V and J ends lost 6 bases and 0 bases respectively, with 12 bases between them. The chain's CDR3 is CASRPRGSSYEQYF. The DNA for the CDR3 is TGTGCCAGCAGACCTCGCGGTTCCTCCTACGAGCAGTACTTC.

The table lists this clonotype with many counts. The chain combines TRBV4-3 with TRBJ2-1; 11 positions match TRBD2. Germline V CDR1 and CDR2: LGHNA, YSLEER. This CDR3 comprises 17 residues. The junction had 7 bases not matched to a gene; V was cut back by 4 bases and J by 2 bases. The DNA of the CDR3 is TGCGCCAGCAGCCCTGGGACTAGCGGAGGGGCCTACAATGAGCAGTTCTTC. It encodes CASSPGTSGGAYNEQFF.

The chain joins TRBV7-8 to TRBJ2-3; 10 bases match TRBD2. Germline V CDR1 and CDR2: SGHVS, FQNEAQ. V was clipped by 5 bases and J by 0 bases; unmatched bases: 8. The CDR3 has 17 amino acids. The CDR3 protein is CASSPAGTSVSTDTQYF. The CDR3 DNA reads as TGTGCCAGCAGCCCTGCCGGGACTAGCGTCAGCACAGATACGCAGTATTTT.

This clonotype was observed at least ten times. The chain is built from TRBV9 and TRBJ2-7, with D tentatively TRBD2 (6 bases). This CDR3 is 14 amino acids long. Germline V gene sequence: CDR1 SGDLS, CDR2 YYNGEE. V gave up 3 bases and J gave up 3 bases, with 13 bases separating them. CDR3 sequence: CASSAPGLYYEQYF. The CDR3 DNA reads TGTGCCAGCAGCGCGCCGGGACTCTACTACGAGCAGTACTTC. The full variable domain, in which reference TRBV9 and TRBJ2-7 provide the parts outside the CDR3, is DSGVTQTPKHLITATGQRVTLRCSPRSGDLSVYWYQQSLDQGLQFLIQYYNGEERAKGNILERFSAQQFPDLHSELNLSSLELGDSALYFCASSAPGLYYEQYFGPGTRLTVT.

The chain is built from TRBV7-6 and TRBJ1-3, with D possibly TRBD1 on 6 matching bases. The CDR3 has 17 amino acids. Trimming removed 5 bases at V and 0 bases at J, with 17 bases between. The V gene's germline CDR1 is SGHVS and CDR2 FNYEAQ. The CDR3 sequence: CASSLGTQPSSGNTIYF. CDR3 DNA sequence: TGTGCCAGCAGCCTAGGGACACAACCGAGCTCTGGAAACACCATATATTTT.

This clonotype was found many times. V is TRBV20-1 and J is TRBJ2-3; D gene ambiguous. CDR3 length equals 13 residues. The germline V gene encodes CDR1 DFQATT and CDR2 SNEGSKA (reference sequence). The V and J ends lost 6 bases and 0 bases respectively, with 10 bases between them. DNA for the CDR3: TGCAGTGCCGACGGACCTAGCACAGATACGCAGTATTTT. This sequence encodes CSADGPSTDTQYF.

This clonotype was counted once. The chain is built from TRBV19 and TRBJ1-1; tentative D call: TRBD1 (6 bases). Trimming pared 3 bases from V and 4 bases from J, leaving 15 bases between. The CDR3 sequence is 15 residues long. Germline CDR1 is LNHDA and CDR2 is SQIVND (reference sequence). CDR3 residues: CASSMAGVYGTEAFF. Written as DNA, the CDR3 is TGTGCCAGTAGTATGGCAGGGGTCTATGGCACTGAAGCTTTCTTT.

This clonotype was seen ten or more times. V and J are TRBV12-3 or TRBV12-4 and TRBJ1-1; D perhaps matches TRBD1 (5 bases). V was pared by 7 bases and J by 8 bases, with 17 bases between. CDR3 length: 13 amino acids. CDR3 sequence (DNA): TGTGCCAGCACCTACGGAGGGAGGGGAGAAGCTTTCTTT. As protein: CASTYGGRGEAFF.